This entry concerns a single TCR beta chain. A universal primer site was created by template switching, with the cDNA bearing unique molecular identifiers. Each CDR3 protein is one row after TCRdb ran MiXCR on the 5' RACE reads. The sample shows roughly 1.6 million distinct CDR3 sequences, around a third of them seen only once. This record comes from a study of identical twins. The specimen sequenced was cord blood. This receptor was obtained from a newborn girl in good health.

DNA for the CDR3: TGCAGTGCTAGAGATCGACTAGCGGGGTATATCGGGGAGCTGTTTTTT. Translating gives CSARDRLAGYIGELFF. This rearrangement joins TRBV20-1 to TRBJ2-2; 11 bases fit TRBD2. Germline V lookup: CDR1 DFQATT, CDR2 SNEGSKA (reference sequence). V dropped 0 bases and J dropped 7; count of bases not matched to a gene: 7. CDR3 length: 16 amino acids.